This T cell receptor (beta chain) is drawn from a study of T cells in Graves' hyperthyroidism and ophthalmopathy. Study results and limitations: Most expanded thyroid clonotypes above 0.001 recurred in blood.

This clonotype has a handful of counts. As yet, its antigen is unknown. It was RNA transcripts that yielded the amplified TCR beta CDR3 regions. In the first-round RT-PCR of the TCR CDR3, the HTBI primer set was used. TCRdb recomputed calls from the multiplex PCR reads with MiXCR, one row per CDR3 protein. The sample consists of hundreds of thousands of distinct CDR3 sequences, roughly 15% of them appearing once. This TCR came from a woman aged 45 to 65 with Graves' ophthalmopathy. Sequencing input: blood.

This chain's CDR3 is CASSGLAGEDNEQFF. The CDR3 nucleotides read TGCGCCAGCAGCGGTTTAGCGGGAGAGGACAATGAGCAGTTCTTC. This chain joins TRBV4-3 and TRBJ2-1; 9 positions match TRBD2. Looked up from germline, CDR1 is LGHNA and CDR2 is YSLEER. This CDR3 contains 15 residues. The ends lost 5 bases at V and 5 bases at J; junction bases unmatched: 7.